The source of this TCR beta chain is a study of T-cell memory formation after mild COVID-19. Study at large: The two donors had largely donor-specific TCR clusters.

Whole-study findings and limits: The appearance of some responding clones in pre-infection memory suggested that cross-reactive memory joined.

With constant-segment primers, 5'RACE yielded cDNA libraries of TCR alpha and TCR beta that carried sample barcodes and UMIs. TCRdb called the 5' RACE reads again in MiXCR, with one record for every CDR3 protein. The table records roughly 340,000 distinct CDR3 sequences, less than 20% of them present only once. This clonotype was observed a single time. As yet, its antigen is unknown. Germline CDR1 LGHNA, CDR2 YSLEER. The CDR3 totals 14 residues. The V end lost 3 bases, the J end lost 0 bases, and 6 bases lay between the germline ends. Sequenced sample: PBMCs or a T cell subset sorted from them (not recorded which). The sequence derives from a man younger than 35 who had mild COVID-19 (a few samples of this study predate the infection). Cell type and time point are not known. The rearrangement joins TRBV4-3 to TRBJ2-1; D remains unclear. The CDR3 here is CASSHRLSYNEQFF. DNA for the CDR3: TGCGCCAGCAGCCATCGCCTCTCCTACAATGAGCAGTTCTTC.